Below are 18 T cell receptor delta chains sequenced from a single sample in a study of Vδ1+ human thymocytes. Their antigens remain unidentified. Extracted RNA was reverse transcribed into cDNA. Multiplex PCR used pooled V-gene forward primers and a constant-region reverse primer to amplify CDR3s. TCRdb processed the multiplex PCR reads again with the CATT caller. The table shows approximately 58,000 delta-chain clones, with roughly 15% occurring only once. Findings of the study overall: Thymic TRG and TRD repertoires appeared highly polyclonal, with Gaussian CDR3 length distributions.

The source material was Vdelta1+ gamma-delta thymocytes from the thymus. Stated subset: FACS-sorted CD3+ TCRalphabeta- TCRVdelta1+ TCRVdelta2- thymocytes. Receptor source: a girl in the first two years of life who had congenital heart surgery.

This clone has just a few counts. The chain combines TRDV1 with TRDJ1, with D perhaps being TRDD2 or TRDD3 (6 bases each). This CDR3 region has 23 residues. The V end was cut by 2 bases, the J end by 2 bases, with 36 bases between. Germline lookup yields CDR1 TSWWSYY and CDR2 QGS. CDR3 sequence reads: CALGELRPSNPPGGPRRTDKLIF. The CDR3 DNA is TGTGCTCTTGGGGAATTGCGGCCTTCCAATCCTCCGGGGGGACCAAGACGAACCGATAAACTCATCTTT.

J is TRDJ1 and V is TRDV1; 8 bases fit TRDD3. The germline CDR1 and CDR2 sequences are TSWWSYY and QGS. The CDR3 sequence is 20 residues long. V was clipped by 0 bases and J by 1 base; unmatched bases: 16. The CDR3 DNA sequence: TGTGCTCTTGGGGAACTCTCCTTTCTACTGGGGGCCCGAGCCACCGATAAACTCATCTTT. This gives the protein CALGELSFLLGARATDKLIF.

The J gene is TRDJ1, the V gene TRDV1; 8 positions match TRDD3. Germline-derived CDR1 and CDR2 are TSWWSYY and QGS. This CDR3 is built from 21 residues. V dropped 0 bases and J dropped 3; count of bases not matched to a gene: 21. CDR3 coding DNA: TGTGCTCTTGGGGAACTGATACGGGTGGGGGATGGTGAAGCGTGGGCCGATAAACTCATCTTT. Amino acid sequence: CALGELIRVGDGEAWADKLIF.

The rearrangement links TRDV1 to TRDJ1, with 9 bases that match TRDD3. CDR3 length: 21 residues. The germline V gene has CDR1 TSWWSYY and CDR2 QGS. The V and J ends lost 0 bases and 0 bases, in that order; junction bases with no gene match: 17. CDR3 DNA sequence: TGTGCTCTTGGGGAACTCCACCTTCCCACTGGGGGAGGATTTAACACCGATAAACTCATCTTT. Amino acids: CALGELHLPTGGGFNTDKLIF.

This rearrangement joins TRDV1 to TRDJ1; 11 bases line up with TRDD3. J gave up 7 bases and V 2 bases, and 15 bases lay outside the gene matches. Germline V gene sequence: CDR1 TSWWSYY, CDR2 QGS. The CDR3 has 18 residues. The CDR3 DNA reads TGTGCTCTTGGGGAAGCCCTTTCTGGCGTGGGGGATACGGGTAAACTCATCTTT. Encoded protein: CALGEALSGVGDTGKLIF.

This clone was seen a handful of times. This chain joins TRDV1 and TRDJ1; 10 bases are a match to TRDD3. This CDR3 has 17 amino acids. V lost 0 bases and J lost 3; bases outside the gene matches: 7. CDR1 and CDR2 from the germline V gene are TSWWSYY and QGS. CDR3 sequence: CALGELFGGYRSDKLIF. As DNA, the CDR3 is TGTGCTCTTGGGGAACTATTTGGGGGATACCGATCCGATAAACTCATCTTT.

A word on this clone: The sample contains more than one DNA sequence encoding this CDR3. V is TRDV1 and J is TRDJ1; D remains ambiguous. The V end was cut by 5 bases, the J end by 11 bases, with 24 bases between. The CDR3 covers 15 residues. From germline, CDR1 is TSWWSYY and CDR2 QGS. The CDR3 nucleotides read TGTGCTCTTGGGCCTAGCGTAGGTGGGCCGGGGCGGCTCATCTTT. This gives the protein CALGPSVGGPGRLIF.

This clone has a handful of counts. This chain connects TRDV1 to TRDJ1; 8 bases map to TRDD3. The CDR3 has 19 amino acids. The V and J ends lost 5 bases and 0 bases, in that order; junction bases with no gene match: 17. Germline V gene sequence: CDR1 TSWWSYY, CDR2 QGS. The CDR3 nucleotides read TGTGCTCTTGGGAAGTCCTCCTACGGACTGGGGGGTTACACCGATAAACTCATCTTT. It is translated as CALGKSSYGLGGYTDKLIF.

Concerning this clone itself: The same CDR3 can be traced to other DNA sequences in this sample. This chain connects TRDV1 to TRDJ1; 9 bases are shared with TRDD3. J lost 4 bases, V lost 0 bases, and 27 bases had no gene match. This CDR3 is built from 23 residues. Germline assignment: CDR1 TSWWSYY and CDR2 QGS. The CDR3 nucleotides are TGTGCTCTTGGGGAACTACGGAGTCCCAAACCTACTGAGGTGGGGGATAAGGACGATAAACTCATCTTT. It is translated as CALGELRSPKPTEVGDKDDKLIF.

The table lists this clone with a count of one. This sequence joins TRDV1 and TRDJ1; TRDD3 matches at 11 bases. The germline V gene has CDR1 TSWWSYY and CDR2 QGS. Trimming removed 1 base from V and 4 bases from J; junction bases left unmatched: 17. The CDR3 covers 20 residues. CDR3: CALGERRLSWGIHGCDKLIF. The CDR3 DNA sequence: TGTGCTCTTGGGGAACGACGTCTATCCTGGGGGATACACGGGTGCGATAAACTCATCTTT.

The J gene is TRDJ1, the V gene TRDV1, with TRDD3 matching over 10 bases. The V segment lost 1 base and the J segment 2 bases; nucleotides outside the gene matches: 7. This CDR3 is 17 amino acids long. Germline loops: CDR1 TSWWSYY, CDR2 QGS. The CDR3 DNA reads as TGTGCTCTTGGGGAACAACCGGTACTGGGGGATACCGATAAACTCATCTTT. This translates into CALGEQPVLGDTDKLIF.

The rearrangement uses TRDV1 and TRDJ1; 10 nucleotides line up with TRDD3. With 3 bases clipped from V and 1 base from J, the junction kept 32 bases outside the gene matches. The CDR3 spans 25 residues. Germline V CDR1 and CDR2: TSWWSYY, QGS. The CDR3 reads CALGEGSLTFPSGGIRALRTDKLIF. The DNA of the CDR3 is TGTGCTCTTGGGGAGGGCAGCCTGACCTTCCCTAGCGGGGGGATACGGGCTTTACGCACCGATAAACTCATCTTT.

The V and J genes are TRDV1 and TRDJ1; 11 bases fit TRDD3. This CDR3 has 19 amino acids. Trimming cost V 0 bases and J 0 bases; bases outside gene matches: 9. Germline V gene lookup returns CDR1 TSWWSYY and CDR2 QGS. The CDR3 protein is CALGELGLYWGIYTDKLIF. The DNA of the CDR3 is TGTGCTCTTGGGGAACTTGGGCTATACTGGGGGATATACACCGATAAACTCATCTTT.

This chain uses TRDV1 with TRDJ1; TRDD3 matches at 10 bases. Unmatched junction bases numbered 18, after V lost 2 bases and J lost 3 bases. In germline, CDR1 is TSWWSYY, CDR2 QGS. The CDR3 contains 20 residues. CDR3 sequence (DNA): TGTGCTCTTGGGGAATTCCCGTCTTCCGGACCGACTGGGGGATCCGATAAACTCATCTTT. Residues: CALGEFPSSGPTGGSDKLIF.

The rearrangement joins TRDV1 to TRDJ1; TRDD3 matches at 10 bases. In germline, CDR1 is TSWWSYY, CDR2 QGS. Trimming cost V 0 bases and J 0 bases; bases outside gene matches: 25. CDR3 length equals 24 residues. CDR3 sequence: CALGELPLAGDTTFSFAYTDKLIF. CDR3 DNA: TGTGCTCTTGGGGAACTGCCCCTAGCGGGGGATACGACCTTCTCCTTTGCGTACACCGATAAACTCATCTTT.

The V and J genes are TRDV1 and TRDJ1; a weak D match, TRDD3 (6 bases). The germline V and J ends were trimmed by 1 base and 0 bases, with 21 bases remaining between them. Germline assignment: CDR1 TSWWSYY and CDR2 QGS. The CDR3 is made up of 19 amino acids. This chain's CDR3 is CALGERARLGPRYTDKLIF. Here the CDR3 DNA reads TGTGCTCTTGGGGAACGGGCTAGACTGGGACCGCGGTACACCGATAAACTCATCTTT.

The rearrangement joins TRDV1 to TRDJ1, with 7 bases that match TRDD3. CDR1 is TSWWSYY and CDR2 is QGS in the germline V gene. The V and J ends lost 4 bases and 0 bases, in that order; junction bases with no gene match: 17. This CDR3 has 19 residues. The CDR3 nucleotides are TGTGCTCTTGGGGCACCCCTTCTTCTGGATACGCCCTACACCGATAAACTCATCTTT. Translating it yields CALGAPLLLDTPYTDKLIF.

The V gene is TRDV1, the J gene TRDJ1, with TRDD3 identical over 8 bases. Per the germline V gene, CDR1 is TSWWSYY and CDR2 is QGS. V lost 2 bases to trimming and J lost 8 bases; unmatched junction nucleotides: 19. The CDR3 spans 18 residues. The CDR3 DNA reads TGTGCTCTTGGGGAATCGCTTCCTTATTCGAGGGATACGTACAAACTCATCTTT. Protein product: CALGESLPYSRDTYKLIF.